The sequence of this T cell receptor (beta chain) was determined in a study of blood T cell repertoires in COVID-19. About the research overall: The origin of the acute and convalescent COVID-19 samples was the United States, Italy and Spain. In each case, the material was cDNA or gDNA derived from T cells, B-cell-depleted T cells, or PBMCs.

This clone occurred a few times. Other DNA variants within this sample encode the same CDR3. Original data processing: Nucleated cell counts were estimated from reference gene primer amplification. Measured with immunoSEQ multiplex PCR; TCRdb has only the in-frame clones, and not every one. The DNA was the basis for D and trimming; V, J and clone size are from that table. The sample lists about 130,000 clones, 85% occurring once. The CDR3 covers 15 residues. Germline V gene lookup returns CDR1 SGHRS and CDR2 YFSETQ. V was pared by 0 bases and J by 7 bases, with 8 bases of the junction left unmatched. Sequenced input: peripheral blood. This receptor was identified in a man at least 80 years old with active or convalescent COVID-19. The genes are TRBV5-1 and TRBJ2-7; 9 bases match TRBD1. The CDR3: CASSLGGTGRGEQYF. CDR3 coding DNA: TGCGCCAGCAGCTTGGGCGGGACAGGGCGGGGGGAGCAGTACTTC.